These 22 T cell receptor beta chains share one sample of origin, sequenced in a study of shared clonotypes between healthy human individuals. Produced via immunoSEQ multiplex PCR; TCRdb's table is partial and in-frame only. The data show fewer than 650,000 clones, 76% seen once. Specimen: PBMCs. All receptors come from a woman in her thirties or forties in good health. Some clones in this sample may be carry-over from other donors' samples.

This sequence joins TRBV29-1 and TRBJ1-3; D gene ambiguous. The germline V gene has CDR1 SQVTM and CDR2 ANQGSEA. V lost 6 bases and J lost 4, with 10 bases in between. The CDR3 is 12 amino acids. The CDR3: CSVAVVGNTIYF. CDR3 bases: TGCAGCGTCGCCGTCGTGGGAAACACCATATATTTT.

This chain connects TRBV5-4 to TRBJ2-7; the D gene is possibly TRBD2 (5 bases). V was pared by 0 bases and J by 6 bases, with 16 bases between. The CDR3 is 15 residues long. Germline V gives CDR1 SGHNT, CDR2 YYREEE (reference sequence). CDR3 nucleotides: TGTGCCAGCAGCTTGGGGGATGACCGGGATCGCGAGCAGTACTTC. It encodes CASSLGDDRDREQYF.

The V gene is TRBV11-3, the J gene TRBJ2-7; D gene ambiguous. Per the germline V gene, CDR1 is SGHNT and CDR2 is YENEEA. V was trimmed by 0 bases and J by 1 base, leaving 7 bases between them. This CDR3 spans 14 amino acids. This CDR3 is CASSLEPSSYEQYF. CDR3 in DNA: TGTGCCAGCAGCTTAGAACCTTCGTCCTACGAGCAGTACTTC.

This chain connects TRBV7-6 to TRBJ2-7, with 8 bases aligning to TRBD2. In germline, CDR1 is SGHVS, CDR2 FNYEAQ. With V trimmed by 1 base and J by 0 bases, 2 bases remained unmatched. CDR3 length: 15 amino acids. CDR3 sequence (DNA): TGTGCCAGCAGCTTAGGCGGGAGGAGCTCCTACGAGCAGTACTTC. It encodes CASSLGGRSSYEQYF.

The chain employs TRBV4-1 and TRBJ1-2; D unresolved. The CDR3 spans 14 residues. Trimming removed 4 bases at V and 7 bases at J, with 16 bases between. Germline CDR1 MGHRA, CDR2 YSYEKL. The CDR3 here is CASSPARRVGGYTF. CDR3 nucleotide sequence: TGCGCCAGCAGCCCAGCCAGGAGGGTGGGTGGCTACACCTTC.

The rearrangement uses TRBV4-3 and TRBJ2-5, with TRBD2 matching 9 bases. Germline CDR1 and CDR2: LGHNA and YSLEER. J was trimmed by 0 bases and V by 0 bases; bases with no gene match: 14. The CDR3 sequence is 20 residues long. DNA for the CDR3: TGCGCCAGCAGCCAAGATAGAGGGTTAGGAGCGGGAGGTTACCAAGAGACCCAGTACTTC. It is translated as CASSQDRGLGAGGYQETQYF.

The chain has TRBV2 and TRBJ2-7; TRBD2 matches 14 bases. The CDR3 is 15 amino acids. Germline values: CDR1 SNHLY, CDR2 FYNNEI. Trimming cost V 5 bases and J 5 bases; bases outside gene matches: 5. CDR3 sequence: CASSKGLAGGDEQYF. The CDR3 coding sequence is TGTGCCAGCAGTAAAGGACTAGCGGGAGGAGACGAGCAGTACTTC.

V usage is TRBV7-6 and J usage is TRBJ2-1; D tentatively reads TRBD1 or TRBD2 (5 bases each). CDR3 length: 15 residues. CDR1 is SGHVS, CDR2 FNYEAQ, per germline. The germline V and J ends were trimmed by 5 bases and 2 bases, with 13 bases remaining between them. The CDR3 nucleotides are TGTGCCAGCAGCGGCTTTGGGGGAGCCTACAATGAGCAGTTCTTC. Amino acid sequence: CASSGFGGAYNEQFF.

This chain joins TRBV4-2 and TRBJ2-7, with D perhaps assigned TRBD1 or TRBD2 (5 bases each). V dropped 0 bases and J dropped 4 bases, with 13 bases sitting between them. Germline V gene sequence: CDR1 LGHNA, CDR2 YNFKEQ. The CDR3 is made up of 15 amino acids. CDR3 sequence (DNA): TGTGCCAGCAGCCAAGAATACGGGGCTACTTACGAGCAGTACTTC. Translating it yields CASSQEYGATYEQYF.

V usage is TRBV29-1 and J usage is TRBJ2-1; no clear D gene. This CDR3 spans 12 amino acids. The ends were cut back, 6 bases at V and 0 bases at J, with 6 bases in the middle. Germline CDR1 is SQVTM and CDR2 is ANQGSEA. The CDR3 is CSVKNSYNEQFF. In DNA, the CDR3 is TGCAGCGTGAAAAACTCCTACAATGAGCAGTTCTTC.

The V gene is TRBV7-2, the J gene TRBJ2-5; 8 bases map to TRBD1. V shed 6 bases and J 5 bases; nucleotides not matched to a gene: 11. Per the germline V gene, CDR1 is SGHTA and CDR2 is FQGNSA. The length of the CDR3 is 15 residues. The CDR3 sequence: CASSTYSTGEETQYF. CDR3 coding DNA: TGTGCCAGCAGTACCTATTCGACAGGGGAGGAGACCCAGTACTTC.

V and J are TRBV12-5 and TRBJ2-2; D gene ambiguous. Trimming cost V 0 bases and J 6 bases, with 17 bases left between them. Germline assignment: CDR1 LGHNT and CDR2 FRNRAP. CDR3 length: 17 amino acids. CDR3 DNA: TGTGCTAGTGGTTTGGTTATGGGTAGCATCGGCTCCGGGGAGCTGTTTTTT. This encodes CASGLVMGSIGSGELFF.

J is TRBJ1-5 and V is TRBV28, with TRBD1 identical over 9 bases. Germline CDR1 reads MDHEN; CDR2 reads SYDVKM. This CDR3 is built from 16 residues. The V gene end was trimmed by 5 bases and the J gene end by 6 bases; junction bases not matched to a gene: 11. The CDR3 loop is CASSPINRGQGQPQHF. The CDR3, as DNA: TGTGCCAGCAGTCCCATCAACAGGGGGCAAGGTCAGCCCCAGCATTTT.

The rearrangement joins TRBV4-2 to TRBJ1-5; weak D call: TRBD1 (6 bases). CDR3 length: 14 amino acids. Between the trimmed V and J ends, which lost 0 bases and 7 bases, there was a span of 10 bases. The germline V gene has CDR1 LGHNA and CDR2 YNFKEQ. The CDR3 nucleotides read TGTGCCAGCAGCCAAGACTGTCAGGGGCAGCCCCAGCATTTT. Translating it yields CASSQDCQGQPQHF.

The chain employs TRBV11-2 and TRBJ2-6; D unresolved. Germline values: CDR1 SGHAT, CDR2 FQNNGV. The CDR3 contains 15 residues. V was cut by 3 bases and J by 0 bases, with 6 bases left in between. Written as DNA, the CDR3 is TGTGCCAGCAGCTTGCGCAGCTCTGGGGCCAACGTCCTGACTTTC. Amino acids: CASSLRSSGANVLTF.

The rearrangement uses TRBV4-2 and TRBJ2-7; 7 bases are shared with TRBD2. CDR1 is LGHNA, CDR2 YNFKEQ, per germline. Trimming at V came to 2 bases and at J to 4 bases, leaving 5 bases not matched to a gene. The CDR3 is 14 residues long. In nucleotides, the CDR3 is TGTGCCAGCAGCCAACCTAGCGGTTCTTACGAGCAGTACTTC. Protein product: CASSQPSGSYEQYF.

Concerning this clone itself: The junction departs from germline at one end; a sequencing error may be responsible. The rearrangement uses TRBV4-3 and TRBJ2-1, with TRBD1 identical over 10 bases. This CDR3 is built from 16 residues. Germline V lookup: CDR1 LGHNA, CDR2 YSLEER. CDR3: CASSHLGDRGYNGQFF. Here the CDR3 DNA reads TGCGCCAGCAGCCACCTCGGGGACAGGGGTTACAATGGGCAGTTCTTC.

This chain links TRBV18 with TRBJ1-1, with a possible D match to TRBD1 (6 bases). Trimming pared 0 bases from V and 6 bases from J, leaving 17 bases between. The CDR3 loop spans 16 amino acids. Germline V lookup: CDR1 KGHSH, CDR2 LQKENI. In DNA, the CDR3 is TGTGCCAGCTCACCACCTAATGAGGGGGAGCGCGCTGAAGCTTTCTTT. This sequence encodes CASSPPNEGERAEAFF. The whole variable domain, remainder taken from reference TRBV18 and TRBJ1-1, is NAGVMQNPRHLVRRRGQEARLRCSPMKGHSHVYWYRQLPEEGLKFMVYLQKENIIDESGMPKERFSAEFPKEGPSILRIQQVVRGDSAAYFCASSPPNEGERAEAFFGQGTRLTVV.

The chain couples TRBV9 to TRBJ1-2; TRBD1 matches 12 bases. Germline V gene data show CDR1 as SGDLS and CDR2 as YYNGEE. The CDR3 has 19 residues. With 4 bases clipped from V and 6 bases from J, the junction kept 19 bases outside the gene matches. CDR3 protein: CASSRRTGAGTGGADGYTF. The CDR3 DNA reads as TGTGCCAGCAGCCGGCGTACGGGGGCCGGGACAGGGGGCGCCGATGGCTACACCTTC.

The chain combines TRBV6-1 with TRBJ1-5, with D possibly being TRBD1 (5 bases). Deletions cut 4 bases from V and 7 bases from J, with 11 bases between. The CDR3 contains 13 residues. Germline CDR1 and CDR2: MNHNS and SASEGT. CDR3 nucleotide sequence: TGTGCCAGCAGTGCAGGGTCCCAACAGCCCCAGCATTTT. The encoded protein is CASSAGSQQPQHF.

The chain has TRBV6-5 and TRBJ1-1; D not resolved. Trimming took 4 bases from V and 4 from J, leaving 19 bases between them. The CDR3 sequence is 16 residues long. Germline CDR1 and CDR2: MNHEY and SVGAGI. The CDR3 DNA follows: TGTGCCAGCAGTTTGTGGGTTCTGAACAAGGGCACTGAAGCTTTCTTT. This gives the protein CASSLWVLNKGTEAFF.

This chain uses TRBV29-1 with TRBJ2-1, with D unresolved. The germline CDR1 and CDR2 sequences are SQVTM and ANQGSEA. This CDR3 region has 12 residues. Trimming shortened V by 3 bases and J by 8 bases, and 11 bases separated the two germline ends. The CDR3 DNA reads TGCAGCGTTGAGGTGTCTAGGTATGAGCAGTTCTTC. It specifies CSVEVSRYEQFF.